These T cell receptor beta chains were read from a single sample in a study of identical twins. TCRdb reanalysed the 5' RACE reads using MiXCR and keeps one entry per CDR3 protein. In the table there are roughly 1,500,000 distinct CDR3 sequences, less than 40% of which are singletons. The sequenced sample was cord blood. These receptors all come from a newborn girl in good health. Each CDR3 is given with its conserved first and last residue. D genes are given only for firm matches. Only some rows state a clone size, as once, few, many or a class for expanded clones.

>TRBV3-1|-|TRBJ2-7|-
CASSQVGVLSYEQYF
TGTGCCAGCAGCCAAGTGGGGGTGCTCTCCTACGAGCAGTACTTC
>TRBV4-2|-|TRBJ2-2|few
CASSSITGKGAGELFF
TGTGCCAGCAGCTCAATAACAGGGAAGGGGGCCGGGGAGCTGTTTTTT
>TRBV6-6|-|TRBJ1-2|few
CASSGTQGGYGYTF
TGTGCCAGCAGTGGAACGCAGGGCGGCTATGGCTACACCTTC
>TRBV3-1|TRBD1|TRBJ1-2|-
CASSQTLGQGSGYTF
TGTGCCAGCAGCCAGACCCTGGGACAGGGAAGTGGCTACACCTTC
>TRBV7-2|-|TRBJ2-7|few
CASSSYSSYEQYF
TGTGCCAGCAGCTCCTATAGCTCCTACGAGCAGTACTTC
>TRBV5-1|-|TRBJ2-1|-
CASSLRGQSEQFF
TGCGCCAGCAGCTTGCGTGGGCAGAGCGAGCAGTTCTTC
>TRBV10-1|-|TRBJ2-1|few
CASSEGMEYNEQFF
TGCGCCAGCAGTGAGGGGATGGAGTACAATGAGCAGTTCTTC
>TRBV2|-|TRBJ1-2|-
CASSEGGHNYGYTF
TGTGCCAGCAGTGAAGGAGGGCATAACTATGGCTACACCTTC
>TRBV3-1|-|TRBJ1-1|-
CASSQGTTTEAFF
TGTGCCAGCAGCCAAGGAACGACCACTGAAGCTTTCTTT
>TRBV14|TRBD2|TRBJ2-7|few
CASSQDLGTSGRKFHEQYF
TGTGCCAGCAGCCAAGATCTAGGGACTAGCGGGAGAAAGTTCCACGAGCAGTACTTC